A single sample gave rise to the 15 T cell receptor beta chains below, sequenced in a study of Ad26.COV2.S vaccination and SARS-CoV-2 variants. Sequencing was performed with immunoSEQ multiplex PCR; in TCRdb, only in-frame clones are kept and a portion is missing. Of a few hundred thousand clones detected, roughly 90% appear once; the ten largest clones hold approximately 4%. Treatment here: 15 to 20 received Ad26.COV2.S at low or high dose, single or two shots; about 5 received placebo; per-sample allocation not given. The investigators took samples on day 63 after the first vaccine or placebo injection. The input for sequencing was peripheral blood, taken in a trial of Ad26.COV2.S vaccine versus placebo. These receptors were collected from a person aged 18 to 65 who received the Ad26.COV2.S COVID-19 vaccine or a placebo.

The chain combines TRBV10-3 with TRBJ2-1, with a possible D match to TRBD2 (5 bases). The CDR3 runs 12 residues. V lost 0 bases, J lost 12 bases, and 9 bases lay in between. Per the germline V gene, CDR1 is ENHRY and CDR2 is SYGVKD. CDR3 coding DNA: TGTGCCATCAGTGAGTCGAGGGCAGGGCAGTTCTTC. It encodes CAISESRAGQFF.

The rearrangement joins TRBV4-1 to TRBJ1-3, with a possible D match to TRBD1 (5 bases). The CDR3 consists of 16 residues. Trimming shortened V by 4 bases and J by 1 base, and 14 bases separated the two germline ends. Germline V gives CDR1 MGHRA, CDR2 YSYEKL. The CDR3 loop reads CASSPLISGSGNTIYF. CDR3 nucleotides: TGCGCCAGCAGCCCGCTAATTTCAGGGTCTGGAAACACCATATATTTT.

The chain combines TRBV12-3 or TRBV12-4 with TRBJ1-5, with 9 bases identical to TRBD1. Trimming removed 5 bases from V and 5 bases from J; junction bases left unmatched: 1. This CDR3 has 13 residues. The CDR3 region is CASSDRGYQPQHF. CDR3 DNA sequence: TGTGCCAGCAGTGACAGGGGGTATCAGCCCCAGCATTTT.

The rearrangement links TRBV5-5 to TRBJ2-7, with 8 bases identical to TRBD1. Germline V lookup: CDR1 SGHKS, CDR2 YYEKEE (reference sequence). The CDR3 covers 14 residues. With V trimmed by 4 bases and J by 3 bases, 6 bases remained unmatched. CDR3 bases: TGTGCCAGCAGCCGGACAGGGTCGATCTACGAGCAGTACTTC. Its translation is CASSRTGSIYEQYF. Full variable domain (missing parts from reference TRBV5-5 and TRBJ2-7): DAGVTQSPTHLIKTRGQQVTLRCSPISGHKSVSWYQQVLGQGPQFIFQYYEKEERGRGNFPDRFSARQFPNYSSELNVNALLLGDSALYLCASSRTGSIYEQYFGPGTRLTVT.

The J gene is TRBJ1-1, the V gene TRBV5-1, with a tentative D call TRBD1 (5 bases). V lost 2 bases and J 8 bases, leaving 22 bases between the germline ends. From germline, CDR1 is SGHRS and CDR2 YFSETQ. This CDR3 spans 16 amino acids. CDR3 sequence: CASSFDSTPGDKEAFF. The CDR3 DNA sequence: TGCGCCAGCAGCTTTGACAGTACCCCAGGTGATAAAGAAGCTTTCTTT. The variable domain in full, completed from reference TRBV5-1 and TRBJ1-1, reads KAGVTQTPRYLIKTRGQQVTLSCSPISGHRSVSWYQQTPGQGLQFLFEYFSETQRNKGNFPGRFSGRQFSNSRSEMNVSTLELGDSALYLCASSFDSTPGDKEAFFGQGTRLTVV.

The chain joins TRBV6-5 to TRBJ2-6; the D gene is possibly TRBD2 (7 bases). The CDR3 is made up of 15 amino acids. CDR1 is MNHEY and CDR2 is SVGAGI in the germline V gene. CDR3 nucleotide sequence: TGTGCTGCGGCGGGGGCCTCCTCTGGGGCCAACGTCCTGACTTTC. Amino acids: CAAAGASSGANVLTF.

The chain links TRBV5-6 to TRBJ2-1; D gene ambiguous. Germline V CDR1 and CDR2: SGHDT, YYEEEE. Trimming cost V 4 bases and J 0 bases, with 14 bases left between them. This CDR3 is 16 amino acids long. CDR3 residues: CASSGKEYSSYNEQFF. CDR3 coding DNA: TGTGCCAGCAGCGGCAAAGAATACAGCTCCTACAATGAGCAGTTCTTC.

The rearrangement links TRBV3-1 (or the pseudogene TRBV3-2) to TRBJ2-7; 13 positions match TRBD2. J gave up 3 bases and V 1 base, and 0 bases lay outside the gene matches. The CDR3 loop spans 15 amino acids. In germline, CDR1 is LGHDT, CDR2 YNNKEL (reference sequence). Written as DNA, the CDR3 is TGTGCCAGCAGCCAAGGGACTAGCGGGGGCTACGAGCAGTACTTC. Its translation is CASSQGTSGGYEQYF.

The chain links TRBV5-4 to TRBJ1-1; 7 bases are shared with TRBD1. Germline V CDR1 and CDR2: SGHNT, YYREEE (reference sequence). The V segment lost 4 bases and the J segment 2 bases; nucleotides outside the gene matches: 11. This CDR3 is built from 16 residues. The CDR3 bases are TGTGCCAGCAGCCGACGGGACAGCGTAGTAAACACTGAAGCTTTCTTT. Protein: CASSRRDSVVNTEAFF.

The V and J genes are TRBV30 and TRBJ2-5; D may match TRBD1 or TRBD2 (6 bases each). This CDR3 comprises 12 residues. Germline V lookup: CDR1 GTSNPN, CDR2 SVGIG (reference sequence). V was pared by 8 bases and J by 2 bases, with 12 bases between. This CDR3 is CARGGGQETQYF. The CDR3 nucleotides are TGTGCCCGAGGGGGAGGACAAGAGACCCAGTACTTC. Based on the CDR3 plus reference TRBV30 and TRBJ2-5, the full variable domain is SQTIHQWPATLVQPVGSPLSLECTVEGTSNPNLYWYRQAAGRGLQLLFYSVGIGQISSEVPQNLSASRPQDRQFILSSKKLLLSDSGFYLCARGGGQETQYFGPGTRLLVL.

The V call is TRBV13, the J call TRBJ2-1; unclear D gene. V lost 3 bases, J lost 7 bases, and 4 bases lay in between. The CDR3 runs to 11 residues. Germline assignment: CDR1 PRHDT and CDR2 FYEKMQ (reference sequence). The chain's CDR3 is CASSFANEQFF. The CDR3 DNA sequence: TGTGCCAGCAGCTTTGCGAATGAGCAGTTCTTC.

The genes are TRBV19 and TRBJ2-3, with TRBD2 matching 13 bases. Germline V gives CDR1 LNHDA, CDR2 SQIVND (reference sequence). The CDR3 length is 16 residues. V lost 5 bases to trimming and J lost 2 bases; unmatched junction nucleotides: 4. The CDR3, as DNA: TGTGCCAGTAGTCTGGGACTAGCGGGGACCACAGATACGCAGTATTTT. This sequence encodes CASSLGLAGTTDTQYF.

The chain joins TRBV4-3 to TRBJ1-2, with 8 positions matching TRBD1. The junction had 12 bases not matched to a gene; V was cut back by 4 bases and J by 8 bases. The CDR3 extends over 15 amino acids. Germline CDR1 LGHNA, CDR2 YSLEER. CDR3 in amino acids: CASSLTDRDARGYTF. CDR3 coding DNA: TGCGCCAGCAGCCTAACGGACAGGGACGCCCGCGGCTACACCTTC.

This chain links TRBV18 with TRBJ2-3, with 7 bases identical to TRBD1. The CDR3 totals 14 residues. The V segment lost 6 bases and the J segment 4 bases; nucleotides outside the gene matches: 7. Germline assignment: CDR1 KGHSH and CDR2 LQKENI. The CDR3 DNA follows: TGTGCCAGCTCGACAGGGCGGCCACCAGATACGCAGTATTTT. Encoded protein: CASSTGRPPDTQYF. Looking up the rest from reference TRBV18 and TRBJ2-3 gives the full variable domain: NAGVMQNPRHLVRRRGQEARLRCSPMKGHSHVYWYRQLPEEGLKFMVYLQKENIIDESGMPKERFSAEFPKEGPSILRIQQVVRGDSAAYFCASSTGRPPDTQYFGPGTRLTVL.

This chain joins TRBV6-2 or TRBV6-3 and TRBJ1-5; D might be TRBD1 (5 bases). CDR3 length: 15 amino acids. Trimming removed 7 bases from V and 3 bases from J, with 16 bases in between. Germline V gene lookup returns CDR1 MNHEY and CDR2 SVGEGT. CDR3 region: CASNPLAGFNQPQHF. The CDR3 nucleotides are TGTGCCAGCAACCCCCTCGCAGGGTTCAATCAGCCCCAGCATTTT.